Below, 16 T cell receptor beta chains from the same sample are listed, as sequenced in a study of OX40 agonist ivuxolimab in advanced cancers. Clones were read by immunoSEQ multiplex PCR, and TCRdb kept only the in-frame ones, dropping some. This repertoire shows tens of thousands of clones, around four fifths found once; its top ten account for under 30%. Sequencing used CD4+ or CD8+ T cells sorted from blood, obtained in a trial of the OX40 agonist ivuxolimab. These receptors originate from an adult with an advanced solid tumor such as melanoma, head and neck, liver or kidney cancer.

The chain couples TRBV5-4 to TRBJ2-1; D unresolved. Germline V lookup: CDR1 SGHNT, CDR2 YYREEE (reference sequence). There are 13 residues in the CDR3. V gave up 0 bases and J gave up 6 bases, with 7 bases separating them. The CDR3 is CASSLGRTNEQFF. The CDR3 coding sequence is TGTGCCAGCAGCTTGGGCAGAACCAATGAGCAGTTCTTC.

The genes are TRBV27 and TRBJ2-5; 11 nucleotides align to TRBD2. The CDR3 sequence is 17 residues long. Looked up from germline, CDR1 is MNHEY and CDR2 is SMNVEV (reference sequence). Trimming took 1 base from V and 1 from J; bases not matched to a gene: 5. In nucleotides, the CDR3 is TGTGCCAGCAGTTTATGGGTAGCGGGAGGGCGCCAAGAGACCCAGTACTTC. Its translation is CASSLWVAGGRQETQYF.

There are a few counts of this clone. The rearrangement links TRBV7-2 to TRBJ2-1; no definite D call. This CDR3 is built from 13 residues. Germline values: CDR1 SGHTA, CDR2 FQGNSA. V lost 5 bases to trimming and J lost 10 bases, with 15 bases between them. CDR3 nucleotides: TGTGCCAGCAGCCCCTTAACCCGGACCGAGCAGTTCTTC. This sequence encodes CASSPLTRTEQFF.

The genes are TRBV11-3 and TRBJ2-2; TRBD1 agrees at 8 bases. This CDR3 region has 16 residues. V lost 5 bases and J lost 1; bases outside the gene matches: 6. Per the germline V gene, CDR1 is SGHNT and CDR2 is YENEEA. Here the CDR3 DNA reads TGTGCCAGCAGCAGATGGACAGGGAAGAACACCGGGGAGCTGTTTTTT. Translating it yields CASSRWTGKNTGELFF.

The rearrangement uses TRBV14 and TRBJ1-1; D uncertain. The V and J ends lost 6 bases and 7 bases respectively, with 15 bases between them. The germline V gene encodes CDR1 SGHDN and CDR2 FVKESK. This CDR3 contains 13 residues. This CDR3 is CASRPDGLNEAFF. The CDR3 DNA is TGTGCCAGCAGACCCGACGGACTTAATGAAGCTTTCTTT.

In this sample, this clone turned up a few times. This chain links TRBV5-6 with TRBJ1-1; D remains unclear. This CDR3 region has 12 residues. V was clipped by 1 base and J by 5 bases, with 6 bases between them. CDR1 and CDR2 from the germline V gene are SGHDT and YYEEEE. The CDR3 protein is CASSLFGTEAFF. DNA of the CDR3: TGTGCCAGCAGCTTGTTCGGTACTGAAGCTTTCTTT.

The V call is TRBV10-2, the J call TRBJ2-3, with 10 nucleotides matching TRBD1. CDR3 length: 18 amino acids. J lost 6 bases, V lost 0 bases, and 12 bases had no gene match. Looked up from germline, CDR1 is WSHSY and CDR2 is SAAADI. The CDR3 is CASSESGQGQGRWDTQYF. The DNA for the CDR3 is TGCGCCAGCAGTGAGTCGGGTCAGGGACAGGGGCGATGGGATACGCAGTATTTT.

The chain links TRBV6-5 to TRBJ1-4; possible D gene TRBD1, 5 bases. This CDR3 region has 14 residues. Germline V lookup: CDR1 MNHEY, CDR2 SVGAGI. Trimming shortened V by 2 bases and J by 7 bases, and 11 bases separated the two germline ends. The CDR3 protein is CASSYGQGIEKLFF. The CDR3 DNA is TGTGCCAGCAGTTACGGGCAGGGAATTGAAAAACTGTTTTTT.

This chain uses TRBV6-1 with TRBJ1-3; the D is unclear. CDR1 is MNHNS and CDR2 is SASEGT in the germline V gene. Trimming stripped 2 bases from V and 4 bases from J, with 6 bases between. The CDR3 consists of 13 residues. CDR3 DNA: TGTGCCAGCAGTGAAACAGTCGGAAACACCATATATTTT. Its translation: CASSETVGNTIYF.

This clone appeared a few times. The V gene is TRBV6-1, the J gene TRBJ2-7; tentatively, D is TRBD2 (5 bases). CDR3 length: 15 residues. CDR1 is MNHNS, CDR2 SASEGT, per germline. Trimming took 5 bases from V and 0 from J, leaving 14 bases between them. As DNA, the CDR3 is TGTGCCAGCAGTTTATCTGGGGAGATCTCCTACGAGCAGTACTTC. Its protein is CASSLSGEISYEQYF.

The gene calls are TRBV7-9 and TRBJ2-1; tentatively, D is TRBD2 (6 bases). The CDR3 is 16 residues long. Per germline, CDR1 SEHNR and CDR2 FQNEAQ (reference sequence). The germline V and J ends were trimmed by 5 bases and 0 bases, with 14 bases remaining between them. CDR3 in DNA: TGTGCCAGCAGCGGGCTGGCGGGGAGCTCCTACAATGAGCAGTTCTTC. Translated, it gives CASSGLAGSSYNEQFF.

Points on this clone: Different DNA sequences within this sample yield the same CDR3. V usage is TRBV6-6 and J usage is TRBJ1-1; D is ambiguous. Trimming took 0 bases from V and 1 from J, leaving 3 bases between them. CDR3 length: 13 amino acids. Germline V gene sequence: CDR1 MNHNY, CDR2 SVGAGI (reference sequence). DNA of the CDR3: TGTGCCAGCAGTTACTCCTGGAACACTGAAGCTTTCTTT. It yields the protein CASSYSWNTEAFF.

The rearrangement joins TRBV13 to TRBJ1-2; the match to TRBD1 covers 7 bases. This CDR3 spans 16 amino acids. Germline lookup yields CDR1 PRHDT and CDR2 FYEKMQ (reference sequence). Germline trimming cut 5 bases from V and 0 bases from J; bases unmatched to any gene: 9. The CDR3 here is CASSPDREGTNYGYTF. The CDR3 DNA reads as TGTGCCAGCAGCCCCGACAGGGAGGGGACTAACTATGGCTACACCTTC.

The chain combines TRBV27 with TRBJ2-7; 9 bases match TRBD1. V lost 5 bases to trimming and J lost 6 bases; unmatched junction nucleotides: 11. The CDR3 is 15 residues long. Germline CDR1 reads MNHEY; CDR2 reads SMNVEV (reference sequence). The CDR3 loop reads CASSHRGRGVIEQYF. For the CDR3, the DNA is TGTGCCAGCAGTCACAGGGGGCGCGGGGTAATCGAGCAGTACTTC.

The sample holds one count of this clone. This rearrangement joins TRBV19 to TRBJ1-1; D not certain. This CDR3 has 13 amino acids. Germline V gene lookup returns CDR1 LNHDA and CDR2 SQIVND (reference sequence). V dropped 1 base and J dropped 0 bases, with 3 bases sitting between them. CDR3 coding DNA: TGTGCCAGTAGTATAGGAATGAACACTGAAGCTTTCTTT. Translated, it gives CASSIGMNTEAFF. The full variable domain, with the rest looked up from reference TRBV19 and TRBJ1-1, is DGGITQSPKYLFRKEGQNVTLSCEQNLNHDAMYWYRQDPGQGLRLIYYSQIVNDFQKGDIAEGYSVSREKKESFPLTVTSAQKNPTAFYLCASSIGMNTEAFFGQGTRLTVV.

The chain uses TRBV29-1 and TRBJ2-7; no reliable D call. Germline CDR1 reads SQVTM; CDR2 reads ANQGSEA. The ends were cut back, 5 bases at V and 3 bases at J, with 11 bases in the middle. This CDR3 is built from 12 residues. The CDR3 DNA reads as TGCAGCGTTCCTGCGCCCGGCTACGAGCAGTACTTC. Translating it yields CSVPAPGYEQYF.